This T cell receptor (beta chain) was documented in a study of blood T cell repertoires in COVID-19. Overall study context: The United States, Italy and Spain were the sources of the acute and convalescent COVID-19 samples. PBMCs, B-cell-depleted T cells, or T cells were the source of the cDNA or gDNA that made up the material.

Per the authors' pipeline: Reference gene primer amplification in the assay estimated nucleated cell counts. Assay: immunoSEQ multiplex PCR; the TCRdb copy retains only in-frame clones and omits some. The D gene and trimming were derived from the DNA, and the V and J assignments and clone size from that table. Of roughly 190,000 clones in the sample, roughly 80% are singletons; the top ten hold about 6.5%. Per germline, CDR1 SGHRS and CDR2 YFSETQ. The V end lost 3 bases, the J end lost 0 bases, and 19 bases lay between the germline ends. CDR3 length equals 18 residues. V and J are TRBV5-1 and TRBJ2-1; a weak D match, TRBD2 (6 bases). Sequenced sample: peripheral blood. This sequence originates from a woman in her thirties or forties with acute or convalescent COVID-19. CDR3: CASSWIPGGTSSYNEQFF. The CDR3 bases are TGCGCCAGCAGCTGGATTCCGGGCGGGACGAGCTCCTACAATGAGCAGTTCTTC.